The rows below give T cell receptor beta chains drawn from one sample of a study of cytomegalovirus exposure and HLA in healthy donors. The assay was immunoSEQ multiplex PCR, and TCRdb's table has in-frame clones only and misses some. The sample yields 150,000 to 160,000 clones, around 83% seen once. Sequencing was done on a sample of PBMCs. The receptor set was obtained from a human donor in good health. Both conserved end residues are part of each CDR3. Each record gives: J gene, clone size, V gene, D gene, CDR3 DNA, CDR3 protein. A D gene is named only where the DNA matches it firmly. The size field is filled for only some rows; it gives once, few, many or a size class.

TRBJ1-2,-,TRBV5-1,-,TGCGCCAGCAGCTTTGACGGAGACTATGGCTACACCTTC,CASSFDGDYGYTF
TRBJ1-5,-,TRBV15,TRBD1,TGTGCCACCAGCAGATTTACAGGGACAGGGGTAAAAGGGCAGCCCCAGCATTTT,CATSRFTGTGVKGQPQHF
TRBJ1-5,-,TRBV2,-,TGTGCCAGCAGTAGAACCACGGGCGGGGGCAATCAGCCCCAGCATTTT,CASSRTTGGGNQPQHF
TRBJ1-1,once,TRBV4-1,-,TGCGCCAGCAGCCAAGAACCTAGGGCAGGGGAGGCTTTCTTT,CASSQEPRAGEAFF
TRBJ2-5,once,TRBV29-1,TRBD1,TGCAGCGCCCGGATAGGGACAGGGGGCCAAGAGACCCAGTACTTC,CSARIGTGGQETQYF
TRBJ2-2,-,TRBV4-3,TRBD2,TGCGCCAGCAGCCAATCACCGACGCAGCGGGGGGCCGGGGAGCTGTTTTTT,CASSQSPTQRGAGELFF
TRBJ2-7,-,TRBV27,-,TGTGCCAGCAGTACTCAGCCAGGGACCTACGAGCAGTACTTC,CASSTQPGTYEQYF
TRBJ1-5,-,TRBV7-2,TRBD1,TGTGCCAGCAGCTTAGCGTTAGGGACAGGGGAACCCCAGCATTTT,CASSLALGTGEPQHF
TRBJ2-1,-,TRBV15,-,TGTGCCACCAGCCCCCGGACAGTGCCCTACAATGAGCAGTTCTTC,CATSPRTVPYNEQFF
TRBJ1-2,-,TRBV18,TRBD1,TGTGCCAGCTCACAACAGGGGACGGGCTACACCTTC,CASSQQGTGYTF
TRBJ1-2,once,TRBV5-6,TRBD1,TGTGCCAGCGGAACGACAGGGGGAGATTTGGGCTACACCTTC,CASGTTGGDLGYTF
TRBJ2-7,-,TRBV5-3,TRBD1,TGTGCCAGAAGCGGGGCGACAGGGGGCTACGAGCAGTACTTC,CARSGATGGYEQYF
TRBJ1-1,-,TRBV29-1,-,TGCAGCGTTACGAAGCGCACTGAAGCTTTCTTT,CSVTKRTEAFF
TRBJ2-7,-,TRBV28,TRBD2,TGTGCCAGCAGTTTAAAAGCGGGAGGGTTCTACGAGCAGTACTTC,CASSLKAGGFYEQYF
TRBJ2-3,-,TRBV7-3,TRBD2,TGTGCCAGCAGCTTAAGGCGGGGGGGCGGGACAGATACGCAGTATTTT,CASSLRRGGGTDTQYF
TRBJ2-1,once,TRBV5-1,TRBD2,TGCGCCAGCAGCACGACTAGCGGGAGTTCCTACAATGAGCAGTTCTTC,CASSTTSGSSYNEQFF
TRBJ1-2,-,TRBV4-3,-,TGCGCCAGCAGCCAAGAATCCTTAGGGAGCTATGGCTACACCTTC,CASSQESLGSYGYTF
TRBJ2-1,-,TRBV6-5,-,TGTGCCAGCACCAACCCCCTAGCTGGTGAGCAGTTCTTC,CASTNPLAGEQFF
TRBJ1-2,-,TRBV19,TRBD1,TGTGCCAGTAGCAGGGGGCGCGGGTATGGCTACACCTTC,CASSRGRGYGYTF
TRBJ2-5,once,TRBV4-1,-,TGCGCCAGCAGCCAAGATTTGCCCCCTAGCAACCAAGAGACCCAGTACTTC,CASSQDLPPSNQETQYF
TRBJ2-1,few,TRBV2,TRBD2,TGTGCCAGCAGTGGCCTAGCGGGAGGGCCTCTTGAGCAGTTCTTC,CASSGLAGGPLEQFF
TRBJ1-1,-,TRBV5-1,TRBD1,TGCGCCAGCAGCCCACAGGGGGCTGGGAACACTGAAGCTTTCTTT,CASSPQGAGNTEAFF
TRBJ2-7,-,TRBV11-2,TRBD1,TGTGCCAGCAGCTTCGGACAGGGCTCCTACGAGCAGTACTTC,CASSFGQGSYEQYF
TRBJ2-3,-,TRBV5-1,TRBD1,TGCGCCAGCAGCGTCACCCGGGACAGGGGGACAGATACGCAGTATTTT,CASSVTRDRGTDTQYF
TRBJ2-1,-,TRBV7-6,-,TGTGCCAGCAGCGTCGGGAATGAGCAGTTCTTC,CASSVGNEQFF
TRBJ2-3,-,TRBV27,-,TGTGCCAGCACCTTAAGCGGGTCAGTAACAGATACGCAGTATTTT,CASTLSGSVTDTQYF
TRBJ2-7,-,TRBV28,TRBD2,TGTGCCAGCAGTTTAGGGTGGAGGGAGGGAGAGCAGTACTTC,CASSLGWREGEQYF
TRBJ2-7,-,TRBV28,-,TGTGCCAGCAGTAGAGCAACAGGGCGCTCCTACGAGCAGTACTTC,CASSRATGRSYEQYF
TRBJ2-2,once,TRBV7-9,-,TGTGCCAGCTCTCTACTTGGTACCGGGGAGCTGTTTTTT,CASSLLGTGELFF